These 18 T cell receptor beta chains originate from one sample sequenced in a study of patients and donors after allogeneic stem cell transplantation. One entry per CDR3 protein results from TCRdb running MiXCR on the RT-PCR reads. The sample has about a million distinct CDR3 sequences; 18% are singletons. The sample was blood, either unsorted or a sorted T cell fraction (not recorded which). Every receptor here comes from a human donor who was either an allogeneic HSCT recipient or a stem cell or donor lymphocyte infusion donor (not recorded which). It is not recorded whose cells these are; they may come from a transplant donor.

The chain carries TRBV2 and TRBJ2-6, with 10 bases identical to TRBD1. The length of the CDR3 is 18 residues. Germline V gene data show CDR1 as SNHLY and CDR2 as FYNNEI. The trim removed 6 bases at V and 1 base at J, leaving 9 bases unmatched. CDR3 sequence reads: CASRTGQGLPSGANVLTF. The CDR3 DNA is TGTGCCAGCAGGACGGGACAGGGGCTACCTTCTGGGGCCAACGTCCTGACTTTC.

The J gene is TRBJ2-1, the V gene TRBV12-3 or TRBV12-4, with TRBD2 identical over 10 bases. Germline trimming cut 6 bases from V and 5 bases from J; bases unmatched to any gene: 13. This CDR3 is 17 amino acids long. The CDR3 DNA follows: TGTGCCAGCAGCGACCGAACGGGACTAGCGTTGAACAATGAGCAGTTCTTC. Protein product: CASSDRTGLALNNEQFF.

As concerns this clonotype: One base away lies a much larger clone, so this may be a sequencing read error. The genes are TRBV12-3 or TRBV12-4 and TRBJ2-5, with D perhaps matching TRBD2 (5 bases). The CDR3 length is 15 residues. The ends were cut back, 6 bases at V and 8 bases at J, with 22 bases in the middle. CDR3 amino acids: CASSLTRRQKLTQYF. CDR3 bases: TGTGCCAGCAGCCTAACTAGGCGGCAGAAACTTACCCAGTACTTC.

The chain combines TRBV14 with TRBJ1-2; a weak D match, TRBD1 (5 bases). Germline V lookup: CDR1 SGHDN, CDR2 FVKESK. V lost 0 bases to trimming and J lost 2 bases, with 7 bases between them. The CDR3 has 14 residues. The CDR3 protein is CASSQEAGNYGYTF. The CDR3 coding sequence is TGTGCCAGCAGCCAAGAAGCAGGGAACTATGGCTACACCTTC.

A word on this clonotype: Possible read error: a much larger clone is one base away. The V call is TRBV12-3 or TRBV12-4, the J call TRBJ2-1; a weak D match, TRBD2 (5 bases). With 6 bases removed from V and 8 bases from J, the gap between germline ends came to 17 bases. The CDR3 is 14 residues long. CDR3 sequence: CASRLSGSGDEQFF. Written as DNA, the CDR3 is TGTGCCAGCAGATTAAGTGGGAGTGGGGATGAGCAGTTCTTC.

The chain links TRBV12-3 or TRBV12-4 to TRBJ2-7; 7 nucleotides align to TRBD1. This CDR3 comprises 13 residues. Trimming at V came to 5 bases and at J to 7 bases, leaving 8 bases not matched to a gene. CDR3 DNA: TGTGCCAGCAGTCCATACAGGGGCGGTGAGCAGTACTTC. Its protein is CASSPYRGGEQYF.

The gene calls are TRBV6-1 and TRBJ2-7; 12 nucleotides line up with TRBD2. Germline V CDR1 and CDR2: MNHNS, SASEGT. The CDR3 consists of 18 residues. J gave up 1 base and V 6 bases, and 13 bases lay outside the gene matches. DNA for the CDR3: TGTGCCAGCAGCAAAGGGGGACTAGCGGGCAAGCGGTCCTACGAGCAGTACTTC. This translates into CASSKGGLAGKRSYEQYF.

The chain joins TRBV9 to TRBJ1-1; D is possibly TRBD1 (6 bases). The germline V gene has CDR1 SGDLS and CDR2 YYNGEE. The CDR3 contains 13 residues. The V end was cut by 5 bases, the J end by 4 bases, with 12 bases between. The CDR3 nucleotides are TGTGCCAGCAGGGGGGGGGCAGGCACTGAAGCTTTCTTT. It specifies CASRGGAGTEAFF.

This clonotype was counted between two and nine times. The gene calls are TRBV25-1 and TRBJ2-7; perhaps TRBD2 as D (5 bases). Trimming removed 3 bases from V and 7 bases from J, with 22 bases in between. The germline V gene has CDR1 MGHDK and CDR2 SYGVNS. This CDR3 region has 16 residues. The CDR3 region is CASSESGPGGTREQYF. In DNA form, the CDR3 reads TGTGCCAGCAGTGAGTCGGGCCCAGGCGGAACTAGGGAGCAGTACTTC.

A few counts support this clonotype. This chain uses TRBV20-1 with TRBJ1-6; D remains unclear. Germline assignment: CDR1 DFQATT and CDR2 SNEGSKA (reference sequence). V was pared by 3 bases and J by 7 bases, with 16 bases between. The CDR3 covers 15 residues. As DNA, the CDR3 is TGCAGTGCTAGTCCGCCTCCAACTGGGAATTCACCCCTCCACTTT. It specifies CSASPPPTGNSPLHF.

This clonotype was seen a handful of times. For the CDR3, the DNA is TGTGCCACCAGTCAGGGACATAGCAATCAGCCCCAGCATTTT. Its protein is CATSQGHSNQPQHF. The chain is built from TRBV24-1 and TRBJ1-5; weak D call: TRBD1 (6 bases). Trimming pared 6 bases from V and 0 bases from J, leaving 8 bases between. The CDR3 contains 14 residues. Germline CDR1 and CDR2: KGHDR and SFDVKD.

This chain uses TRBV27 with TRBJ2-7; TRBD1 agrees at 12 bases. The length of the CDR3 is 16 residues. Looked up from germline, CDR1 is MNHEY and CDR2 is SMNVEV (reference sequence). V lost 4 bases and J lost 5; bases outside the gene matches: 9. The CDR3 loop is CASSSLGTGGPHEQYF. The CDR3 coding sequence is TGTGCCAGCAGTTCCCTTGGGACAGGGGGCCCCCACGAGCAGTACTTC.

This clonotype was detected a few times. The rearrangement links TRBV29-1 to TRBJ1-1; D ambiguous. Germline CDR1 SQVTM, CDR2 ANQGSEA. This CDR3 spans 11 amino acids. The V and J ends lost 5 bases and 0 bases respectively, with 4 bases between them. The CDR3, as DNA: TGCAGCGTTCAGTTGAACACTGAAGCTTTCTTT. Its protein is CSVQLNTEAFF.

The genes are TRBV5-1 and TRBJ1-3; D uncertain. Germline lookup yields CDR1 SGHRS and CDR2 YFSETQ. The CDR3 extends over 14 amino acids. The V end lost 7 bases, the J end lost 2 bases, and 13 bases lay between the germline ends. CDR3 loop: CASHAGPPGNTIYF. The CDR3 DNA follows: TGCGCCAGCCACGCCGGGCCCCCTGGAAACACCATATATTTT.

This chain connects TRBV5-5 to TRBJ2-7; no reliable D call. In germline, CDR1 is SGHKS, CDR2 YYEKEE (reference sequence). V lost 4 bases, J lost 2 bases, and 10 bases lay in between. The CDR3 has 13 amino acids. The CDR3 DNA sequence: TGTGCCAGCAGCCAAGCCCCGGCCTACGAGCAGTACTTC. It codes for CASSQAPAYEQYF.

A few counts support this clonotype. CDR3 DNA sequence: TGTGCCAGCAGCTCGCAGGGGGGGGCCGGGATTTACGAGCAGTACTTC. It is translated as CASSSQGGAGIYEQYF. The rearrangement uses TRBV7-2 and TRBJ2-7; D tentatively reads TRBD1 or TRBD2 (7 bases each). CDR1 is SGHTA, CDR2 FQGNSA, per germline. The CDR3 runs 16 residues. V was shortened by 4 bases and J by 4 bases, with 20 bases between the two germline ends.

Concerning this clonotype: Compared with germline, one end of the junction differs, possibly owing to a read error. The J gene is TRBJ2-3, the V gene TRBV5-1, with D perhaps TRBD1 or TRBD2 (7 bases each). The CDR3 runs to 16 residues. CDR1 is SGHRS and CDR2 is YFSETQ in the germline V gene. CDR3 residues: CASGRGQRTSNDTHYF. The CDR3 DNA sequence: TGCGCCAGCGGGAGGGGACAGCGTACTTCAAACGATACGCATTATTTT.

The rearrangement uses TRBV24-1 and TRBJ1-5; D might be TRBD1 (5 bases). Germline V gives CDR1 KGHDR, CDR2 SFDVKD. The V gene lost 3 bases and the J gene lost 9 bases, with 11 bases spanning the gap. This CDR3 has 13 residues. CDR3 loop: CATSDPGVGPQHF. Written as DNA, the CDR3 is TGTGCCACCAGTGATCCGGGGGTAGGGCCCCAGCATTTT.